One sample yielded the 11 T cell receptor beta chains listed below, sequenced in a study of blood T cell repertoires in COVID-19 (dated by TCRdb to the early 2020s). Libraries came from the immunoSEQ multiplex PCR assay. The source is immuneACCESS, and TCRdb retained only in-frame sequences with V and J called. Part of the clones is not carried over; for the studies checked, unresolved V genes explain less than half of this, and the remainder is unexplained. The sample table holds over 200,000 clones, of which around four fifths were seen once. The ten largest account for approximately 5.4% of the sample. Sequencing used peripheral blood. The receptors shown here come from a man at least 80 years old with acute or convalescent COVID-19.

The chain couples TRBV19 to TRBJ2-3; 13 bases fit TRBD2. Trimming took 4 bases from V and 2 from J; bases not matched to a gene: 3. The CDR3 has 16 amino acids. Germline values: CDR1 LNHDA, CDR2 SQIVND (reference sequence). CDR3 DNA: TGTGCCAGTAGTACGGGACTAGCGGGACACACAGATACGCAGTATTTT. Translated, it gives CASSTGLAGHTDTQYF.

The rearrangement joins TRBV27 to TRBJ1-2; D possibly corresponds to TRBD1 (6 bases). Germline V gives CDR1 MNHEY, CDR2 SMNVEV (reference sequence). The germline V and J ends were trimmed by 5 bases and 7 bases, with 17 bases remaining between them. CDR3 length: 14 residues. The DNA of the CDR3 is TGTGCCAGCAGTGTACGCCCGACAGGTTCTGGCTACACCTTC. It is translated as CASSVRPTGSGYTF.

The CDR3 sequence is CASSETGQGRYEQYF. CDR3 nucleotide sequence: TGTGCCAGCAGTGAAACCGGACAGGGGAGATACGAGCAGTACTTC. This chain links TRBV2 with TRBJ2-7; 9 bases are a match to TRBD1. With V trimmed by 2 bases and J by 4 bases, 6 bases remained unmatched. Germline V gives CDR1 SNHLY, CDR2 FYNNEI. The length of the CDR3 is 15 residues.

The rearrangement uses TRBV5-1 and TRBJ2-5; 10 bases line up with TRBD1. This CDR3 has 15 amino acids. Unmatched junction bases numbered 4, after V lost 3 bases and J lost 2 bases. From germline, CDR1 is SGHRS and CDR2 YFSETQ. The CDR3 reads CASSSAGQGQETQYF. CDR3 sequence (DNA): TGCGCCAGCAGCTCTGCGGGACAGGGGCAAGAGACCCAGTACTTC.

The gene calls are TRBV19 and TRBJ2-1; 11 nucleotides match TRBD2. CDR1 and CDR2 from the germline V gene are LNHDA and SQIVND (reference sequence). J gave up 8 bases and V 6 bases, and 9 bases lay outside the gene matches. CDR3 length: 15 amino acids. The CDR3 protein is CASSFSGGEIYEQFF. The CDR3, as DNA: TGTGCCAGTAGCTTTAGCGGGGGGGAGATATATGAGCAGTTCTTC.

The V call is TRBV7-9, the J call TRBJ1-2; 7 bases match TRBD1. The germline gives CDR1 SEHNR, CDR2 FQNEAQ (reference sequence). CDR3 length equals 21 residues. The ends lost 8 bases at V and 0 bases at J; junction bases unmatched: 27. The CDR3 spells CASGMAQVTGTADLANYGYTF. The CDR3 coding sequence is TGTGCCAGCGGCATGGCCCAGGTGACCGGGACAGCCGATTTAGCTAACTATGGCTACACCTTC.

The V gene is TRBV30, the J gene TRBJ1-6; possible D gene TRBD1, 5 bases. Germline CDR1 GTSNPN, CDR2 SVGIG (reference sequence). The CDR3 consists of 17 residues. Trimming stripped 1 base from V and 4 bases from J, with 17 bases between. The CDR3 coding sequence is TGTGCCTGGAGTGGGCTGGATAAACGGACATATAATTCACCCCTCCACTTT. It is translated as CAWSGLDKRTYNSPLHF.

CDR3 in DNA: TGTGCCAGCAGCCTGCAGGCGGGGAACTATGGCTACACCTTC. It codes for CASSLQAGNYGYTF. The rearrangement joins TRBV2 to TRBJ1-2; D is unclear. CDR3 size: 14 residues. Trimming stripped 6 bases from V and 2 bases from J, with 13 bases between. CDR1 and CDR2 from the germline V gene are SNHLY and FYNNEI.

This chain connects TRBV28 to TRBJ2-1; D remains ambiguous. The CDR3 is 12 amino acids. V was clipped by 1 base and J by 10 bases, with 8 bases between them. The germline gives CDR1 MDHEN, CDR2 SYDVKM. The CDR3 DNA reads as TGTGCCAGCAGTTTATCAGTCCCGGAGCAGTTCTTC. It codes for CASSLSVPEQFF.

Details on this clone: A read error may produce the germline difference seen at one junction end. This rearrangement joins TRBV5-1 to TRBJ2-7; D is uncertain. Germline CDR1 SGHRS, CDR2 YFSETQ. This CDR3 comprises 11 residues. In DNA, the CDR3 is TGCGCCAGCAGCTTGGTCGGCCCCCGGGACTTC. It codes for CASSLVGPRDF.

This chain connects TRBV7-2 to TRBJ2-2, with D hard to call. This CDR3 is built from 13 residues. Germline V gene lookup returns CDR1 SGHTA and CDR2 FQGNSA. V was clipped by 4 bases and J by 2 bases, with 5 bases between them. Written as DNA, the CDR3 is TGTGCCAGCAGCTCTCCCAACACCGGGGAGCTGTTTTTT. This translates into CASSSPNTGELFF. Together with reference TRBV7-2 and TRBJ2-2, the CDR3 gives the full variable domain: GAGVSQSPSNKVTEKGKDVELRCDPISGHTALYWYRQSLGQGLEFLIYFQGNSAPDKSGLPSDRFSAERTGGSVSTLTIQRTQQEDSAVYLCASSSPNTGELFFGEGSRLTVL.